This TCR beta chain was sequenced in a study of blood T cell repertoires in COVID-19. Turning to the study itself: Sites in the United States, Italy and Spain provided acute and convalescent COVID-19 samples. Sample material is recorded as cDNA or gDNA derived from T cells, B-cell-depleted T cells, or PBMCs.

In the original processing: Amplification with reference gene primers provided the estimates of nucleated cell counts. Clones were read by immunoSEQ multiplex PCR, and TCRdb kept only the in-frame ones, dropping some. V and J calls and clone size follow that table, whereas D and trimming were derived from the DNA. This sample carries around 150,000 clones, over 65% of them seen once, and the ten largest clones take about 7.8%. Germline V lookup: CDR1 SGHRS, CDR2 YFSETQ. CDR3 length equals 16 residues. V lost 0 bases to trimming and J lost 7 bases, with 19 bases between them. The origin of this receptor is a man aged 60 to 69 with acute or convalescent COVID-19. The V call is TRBV5-1, the J call TRBJ1-2; D is ambiguous. The sample was peripheral blood. CDR3 DNA sequence: TGCGCCAGCAGCTTGGGCTCGACTGGGATGGAGGGTGGCTACACCTTC. It encodes CASSLGSTGMEGGYTF.